This passage covers 15 T cell receptor beta chains from one sample sequenced in a study of T cells expressing NK-cell markers. TCRdb reprocessed the 5' RACE reads; each CDR3 protein has one entry and no DNA is given. Its table records 200,000 to 300,000 distinct CDR3 sequences. The specimen sequenced was blood T cells: a sorted CD56 or NKG2C T cell subset, CD4+ or CD8+ T cells, or bulk PBMC T cells (not recorded which). The receptors originated from a woman between 18 and 75 years old in good health.

This rearrangement joins TRBV12-5 to TRBJ1-5. CDR3 size: 16 residues. Germline CDR1 is LGHNT and CDR2 is FRNRAP. CDR3 loop: CASAMRTQEDNQPQHF.

The chain recombines TRBV28 with TRBJ2-4; TCRdb proposes TRBD2, but this gene call is untestable without DNA. CDR1 and CDR2 (germline): MDHEN, SYDVKM. The CDR3 consists of 12 residues. The CDR3 spells CASSAPPGPSYF.

V and J are TRBV28 and TRBJ1-5. The CDR3 has 14 amino acids. Per the germline V gene, CDR1 is MDHEN and CDR2 is SYDVKM. CDR3 residues: CASKSGEGNQPQHF.

J is TRBJ2-6 and V is TRBV4-2; the D call from TCRdb, TRBD1, cannot be confirmed without DNA. The CDR3 totals 19 residues. Germline V gene lookup returns CDR1 LGHNA and CDR2 YNFKEQ. CDR3 protein: CASSQKTLVGFSGANVLTF.

V usage is TRBV9 and J usage is TRBJ2-7; the TCRdb D gene call, TRBD1, has no DNA to confirm it. The CDR3 totals 15 residues. CDR1 is SGDLS and CDR2 is YYNGEE in the germline V gene. The CDR3 protein is CASSVGGDPSYEQYF.

The chain recombines TRBV6-2 or TRBV6-3 with TRBJ2-4; without DNA, the TCRdb call of TRBD2 cannot be checked. This CDR3 contains 18 residues. Germline-derived CDR1 and CDR2 are MNHEY and SVGEGT. The CDR3 here is CASSPGTSGRLAKNIQYF.

The CDR3 loop reads CSGLAGGLNEQFF. J is TRBJ2-1 and V is TRBV29-1; TCRdb reports TRBD2, a call that lacks DNA to check it against. The CDR3 is made up of 13 amino acids. Germline assignment: CDR1 SQVTM and CDR2 ANQGSEA.

The rearrangement joins TRBV4-3 to TRBJ2-2. Germline V gene sequence: CDR1 LGHNA, CDR2 YSLEER. The CDR3 contains 17 residues. The CDR3 sequence is CASSQDVGGANTGELFF.

This sequence joins TRBV14 and TRBJ1-1; TCRdb outputs TRBD1, but without DNA this stays unchecked. The CDR3 runs to 15 residues. The germline V gene encodes CDR1 SGHDN and CDR2 FVKESK. The CDR3 loop is CASSQAGTSTRMAFF.

V is TRBV6-1 and J is TRBJ2-7; the D call from TCRdb, TRBD2, cannot be confirmed without DNA. The CDR3 contains 16 residues. Germline V CDR1 and CDR2: MNHNS, SASEGT. CDR3 in amino acids: CASRPYGTSGSYEQYF.

V is TRBV29-1 and J is TRBJ1-2; TCRdb names TRBD1, which stays unverified in the absence of DNA. The length of the CDR3 is 15 residues. Germline-derived CDR1 and CDR2 are SQVTM and ANQGSEA. The CDR3 region is CSVEDTRDRVDGYTF.

V is TRBV29-1 and J is TRBJ2-5. This CDR3 is built from 11 residues. Per germline, CDR1 SQVTM and CDR2 ANQGSEA. The CDR3 here is CSVGVQETQYF.

The rearrangement links TRBV7-2 to TRBJ2-5. CDR1 and CDR2 (germline): SGHTA, FQGNSA. CDR3 length: 15 amino acids. CDR3 region: CASSLGFGLRETQYF.

The chain uses TRBV7-2 and TRBJ1-4; TCRdb calls TRBD1, which cannot be checked without DNA. The germline gives CDR1 SGHTA, CDR2 FQGNSA. The CDR3 totals 15 residues. This chain's CDR3 is CASSLGGETNEKLFF.

This chain uses TRBV28 with TRBJ2-7; there is no DNA to check the TCRdb D call of TRBD1. CDR1 MDHEN and CDR2 SYDVKM come from the germline V gene. The CDR3 covers 16 residues. CDR3 sequence reads: CASSQLPGTGINEQYF.